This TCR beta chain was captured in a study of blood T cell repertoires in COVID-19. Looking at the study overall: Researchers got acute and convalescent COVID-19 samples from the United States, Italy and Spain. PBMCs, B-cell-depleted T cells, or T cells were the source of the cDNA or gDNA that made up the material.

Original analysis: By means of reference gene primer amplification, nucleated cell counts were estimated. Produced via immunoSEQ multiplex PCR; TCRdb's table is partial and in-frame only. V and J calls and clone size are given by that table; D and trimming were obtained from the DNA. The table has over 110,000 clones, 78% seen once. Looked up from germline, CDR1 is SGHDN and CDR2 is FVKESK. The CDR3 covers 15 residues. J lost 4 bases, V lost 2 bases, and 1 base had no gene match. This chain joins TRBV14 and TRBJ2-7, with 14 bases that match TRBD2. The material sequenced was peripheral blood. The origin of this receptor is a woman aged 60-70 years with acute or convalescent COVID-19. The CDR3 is CASSQRLAGGYEQYF. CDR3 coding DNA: TGTGCCAGCAGCCAACGACTAGCGGGAGGGTACGAGCAGTACTTC.